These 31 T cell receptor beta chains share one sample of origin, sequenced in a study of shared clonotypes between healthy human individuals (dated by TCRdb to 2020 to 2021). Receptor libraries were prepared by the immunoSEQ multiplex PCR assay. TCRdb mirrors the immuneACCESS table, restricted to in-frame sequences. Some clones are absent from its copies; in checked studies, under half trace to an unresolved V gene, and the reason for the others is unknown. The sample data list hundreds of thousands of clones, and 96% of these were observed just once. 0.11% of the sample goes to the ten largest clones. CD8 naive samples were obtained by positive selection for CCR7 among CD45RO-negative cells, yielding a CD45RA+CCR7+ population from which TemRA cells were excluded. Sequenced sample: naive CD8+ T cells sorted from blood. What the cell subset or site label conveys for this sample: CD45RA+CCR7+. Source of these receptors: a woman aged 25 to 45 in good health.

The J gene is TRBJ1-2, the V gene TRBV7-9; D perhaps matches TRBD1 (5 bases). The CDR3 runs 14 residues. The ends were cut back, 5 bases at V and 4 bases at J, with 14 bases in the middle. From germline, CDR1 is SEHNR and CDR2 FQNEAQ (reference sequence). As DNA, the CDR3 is TGTGCCAGCAGCCCGGTGACAGAAGTCTATGGCTACACCTTC. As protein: CASSPVTEVYGYTF. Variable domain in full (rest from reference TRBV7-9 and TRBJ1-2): DTGVSQNPRHKITKRGQNVTFRCDPISEHNRLYWYRQTLGQGPEFLTYFQNEAQLEKSRLLSDRFSAERPKGSFSTLEIQRTEQGDSAMYLCASSPVTEVYGYTFGSGTRLTVV.

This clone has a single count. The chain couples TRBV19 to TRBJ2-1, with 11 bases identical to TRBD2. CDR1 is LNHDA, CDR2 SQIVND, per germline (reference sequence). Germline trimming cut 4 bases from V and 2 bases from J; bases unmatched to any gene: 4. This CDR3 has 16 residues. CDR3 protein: CASSSGTSGTYNEQFF. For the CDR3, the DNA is TGTGCCAGTAGTAGCGGGACTAGCGGCACCTACAATGAGCAGTTCTTC.

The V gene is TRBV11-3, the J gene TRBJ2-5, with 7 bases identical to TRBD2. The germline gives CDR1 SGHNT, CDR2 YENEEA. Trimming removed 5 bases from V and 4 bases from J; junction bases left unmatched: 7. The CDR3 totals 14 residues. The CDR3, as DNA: TGTGCCAGCAGCGGTGCGGGAGAGGCAGAGACCCAGTACTTC. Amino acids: CASSGAGEAETQYF.

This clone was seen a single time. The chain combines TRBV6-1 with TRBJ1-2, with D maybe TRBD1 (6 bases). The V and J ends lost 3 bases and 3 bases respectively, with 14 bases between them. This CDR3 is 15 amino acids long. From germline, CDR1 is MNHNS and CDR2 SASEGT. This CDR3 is CASSDQDRGHYGYTF. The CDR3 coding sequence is TGTGCCAGCAGTGACCAGGACCGGGGGCACTATGGCTACACCTTC.

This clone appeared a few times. CDR3 coding DNA: TGTGCCAGCAGCTCGGTTCTCCGTCAGAGTACCGGGGAGCTGTTTTTT. It translates to CASSSVLRQSTGELFF. The J gene is TRBJ2-2, the V gene TRBV13; D gene unclear. Germline V gives CDR1 PRHDT, CDR2 FYEKMQ (reference sequence). Trimming cost V 4 bases and J 5 bases, with 17 bases left between them. The CDR3 is 16 amino acids.

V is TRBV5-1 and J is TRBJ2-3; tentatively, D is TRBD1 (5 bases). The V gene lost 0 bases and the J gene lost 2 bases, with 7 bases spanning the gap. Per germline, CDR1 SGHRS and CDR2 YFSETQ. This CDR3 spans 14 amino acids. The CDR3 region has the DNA TGCGCCAGCAGCTTGGGGACAACCACAGATACGCAGTATTTT. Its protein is CASSLGTTTDTQYF.

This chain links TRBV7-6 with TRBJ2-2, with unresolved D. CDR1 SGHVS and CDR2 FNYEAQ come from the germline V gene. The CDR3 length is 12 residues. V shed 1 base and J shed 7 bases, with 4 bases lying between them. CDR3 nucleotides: TGTGCCAGCAGCTTAGTTGGCGGGGAGCTGTTTTTT. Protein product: CASSLVGGELFF.

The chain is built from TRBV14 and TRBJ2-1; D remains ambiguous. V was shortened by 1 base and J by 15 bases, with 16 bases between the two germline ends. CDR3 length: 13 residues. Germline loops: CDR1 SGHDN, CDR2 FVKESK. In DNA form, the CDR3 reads TGTGCCAGCAGCCAAGGATTCCTGAGTATGCTGTTCTTC. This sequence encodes CASSQGFLSMLFF.

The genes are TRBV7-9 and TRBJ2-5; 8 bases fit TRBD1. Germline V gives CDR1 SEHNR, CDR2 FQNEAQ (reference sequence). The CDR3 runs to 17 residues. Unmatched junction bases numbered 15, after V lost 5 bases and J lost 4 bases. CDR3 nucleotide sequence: TGTGCCAGCAGCACACCTTCACAGGGGGGAATGGGAGAGACCCAGTACTTC. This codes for CASSTPSQGGMGETQYF.

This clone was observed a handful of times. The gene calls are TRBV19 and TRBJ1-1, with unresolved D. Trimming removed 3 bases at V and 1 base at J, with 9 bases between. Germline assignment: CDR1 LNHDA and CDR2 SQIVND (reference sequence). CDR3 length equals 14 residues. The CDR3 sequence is CASSIPSWNTEAFF. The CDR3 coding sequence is TGTGCCAGTAGTATTCCCAGTTGGAACACTGAAGCTTTCTTT.

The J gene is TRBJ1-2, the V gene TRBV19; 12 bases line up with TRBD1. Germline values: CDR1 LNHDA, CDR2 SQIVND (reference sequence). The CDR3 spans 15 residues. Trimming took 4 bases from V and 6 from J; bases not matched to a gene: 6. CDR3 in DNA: TGTGCCAGTAGTACCCGGGACAGGGGGCCTCATGGCTACACCTTC. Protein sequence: CASSTRDRGPHGYTF.

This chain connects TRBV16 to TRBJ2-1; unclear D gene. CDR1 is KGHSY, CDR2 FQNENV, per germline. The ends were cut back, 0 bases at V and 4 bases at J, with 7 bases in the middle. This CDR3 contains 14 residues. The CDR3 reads CASSQSTGYNEQFF. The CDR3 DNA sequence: TGTGCCAGCAGCCAATCTACCGGGTACAATGAGCAGTTCTTC.

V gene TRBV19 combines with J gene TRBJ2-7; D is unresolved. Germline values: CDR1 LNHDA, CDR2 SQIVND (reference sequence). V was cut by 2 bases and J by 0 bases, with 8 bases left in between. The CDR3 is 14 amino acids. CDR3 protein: CASSISVASYEQYF. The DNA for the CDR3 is TGTGCCAGTAGTATATCCGTAGCCTCCTACGAGCAGTACTTC.

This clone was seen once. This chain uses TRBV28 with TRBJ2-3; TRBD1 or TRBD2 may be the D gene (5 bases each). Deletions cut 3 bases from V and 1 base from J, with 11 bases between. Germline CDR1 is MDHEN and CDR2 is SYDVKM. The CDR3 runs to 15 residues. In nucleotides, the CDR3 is TGTGCCAGCAGTTTCCGGGACGGTCGCACAGATACGCAGTATTTT. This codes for CASSFRDGRTDTQYF.

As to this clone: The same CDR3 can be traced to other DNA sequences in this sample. The CDR3 DNA reads TGTGCCAGCAGCTTTAGCGCCCAAGAGACCCAGTACTTC. Translation gives CASSFSAQETQYF. The chain uses TRBV5-4 and TRBJ2-5, with a weak D call TRBD2 (5 bases). Germline loops: CDR1 SGHNT, CDR2 YYREEE (reference sequence). This CDR3 contains 13 residues. V was trimmed by 2 bases and J by 1 base, leaving 6 bases between them. The whole variable domain, remainder taken from reference TRBV5-4 and TRBJ2-5, is ETGVTQSPTHLIKTRGQQVTLRCSSQSGHNTVSWYQQALGQGPQFIFQYYREEENGRGNFPPRFSGLQFPNYSSELNVNALELDDSALYLCASSFSAQETQYFGPGTRLLVL.

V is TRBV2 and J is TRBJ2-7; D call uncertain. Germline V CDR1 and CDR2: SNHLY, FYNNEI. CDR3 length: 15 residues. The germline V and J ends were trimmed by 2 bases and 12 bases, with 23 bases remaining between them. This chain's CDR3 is CASSEQARVDRMGYF. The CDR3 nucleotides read TGTGCCAGCAGTGAACAGGCAAGGGTCGACCGTATGGGGTACTTC.

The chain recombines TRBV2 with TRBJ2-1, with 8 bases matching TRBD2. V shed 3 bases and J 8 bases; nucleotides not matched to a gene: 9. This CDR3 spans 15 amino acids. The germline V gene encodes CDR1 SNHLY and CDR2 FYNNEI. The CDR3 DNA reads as TGTGCCAGCAGTGATGCCAAGACTAGCGTAGATGAGCAGTTCTTC. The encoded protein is CASSDAKTSVDEQFF.

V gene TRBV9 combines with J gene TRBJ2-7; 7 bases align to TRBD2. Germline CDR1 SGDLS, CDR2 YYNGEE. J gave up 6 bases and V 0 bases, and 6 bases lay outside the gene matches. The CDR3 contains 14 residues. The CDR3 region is CASSVAVWGGEQYF. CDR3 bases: TGTGCCAGCAGCGTAGCCGTCTGGGGGGGCGAGCAGTACTTC.

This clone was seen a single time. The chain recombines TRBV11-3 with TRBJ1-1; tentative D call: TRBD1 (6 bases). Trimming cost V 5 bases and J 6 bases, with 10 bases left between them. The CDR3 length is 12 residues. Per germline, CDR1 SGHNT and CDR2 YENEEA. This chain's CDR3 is CASSEGGSEAFF. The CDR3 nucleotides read TGTGCCAGCAGCGAGGGGGGGTCTGAAGCTTTCTTT.

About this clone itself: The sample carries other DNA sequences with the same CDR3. CDR3 sequence reads: CASSFRGTDTQYF. The CDR3, as DNA: TGTGCCAGCAGTTTTAGGGGTACAGATACGCAGTATTTT. The rearrangement links TRBV28 to TRBJ2-3; possibly TRBD1 for D (5 bases). Germline-derived CDR1 and CDR2 are MDHEN and SYDVKM. V gave up 3 bases and J gave up 3 bases, with 7 bases separating them. The CDR3 contains 13 residues.

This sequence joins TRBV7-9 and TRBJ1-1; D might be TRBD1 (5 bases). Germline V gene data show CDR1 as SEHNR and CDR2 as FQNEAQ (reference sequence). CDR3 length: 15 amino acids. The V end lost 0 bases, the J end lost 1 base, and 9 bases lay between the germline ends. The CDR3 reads CASSLAQTGNTEAFF. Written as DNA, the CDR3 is TGTGCCAGCAGCTTAGCCCAAACAGGGAACACTGAAGCTTTCTTT.

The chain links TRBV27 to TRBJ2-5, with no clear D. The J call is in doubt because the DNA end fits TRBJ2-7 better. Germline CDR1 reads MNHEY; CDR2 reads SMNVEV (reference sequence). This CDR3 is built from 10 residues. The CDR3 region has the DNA TGTGCCAAAACGAGAAACGAGCAGTACTTC. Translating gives CAKTRNEQYF.

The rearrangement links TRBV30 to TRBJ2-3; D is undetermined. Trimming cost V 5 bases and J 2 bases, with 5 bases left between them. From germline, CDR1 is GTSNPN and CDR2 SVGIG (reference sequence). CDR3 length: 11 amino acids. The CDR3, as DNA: TGTGCCTGGGGGGTCACAGATACGCAGTATTTT. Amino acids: CAWGVTDTQYF.

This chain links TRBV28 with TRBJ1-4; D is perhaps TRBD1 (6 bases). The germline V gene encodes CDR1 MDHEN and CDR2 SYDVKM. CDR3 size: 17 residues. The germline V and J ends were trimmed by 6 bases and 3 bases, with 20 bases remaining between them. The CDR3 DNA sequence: TGTGCCAGCAGCCCGCTAGCTAACAGGGTGGCTAATGAAAAACTGTTTTTT. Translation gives CASSPLANRVANEKLFF. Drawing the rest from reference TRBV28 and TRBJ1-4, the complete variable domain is DVKVTQSSRYLVKRTGEKVFLECVQDMDHENMFWYRQDPGLGLRLIYFSYDVKMKEKGDIPEGYSVSREKKERFSLILESASTNQTSMYLCASSPLANRVANEKLFFGSGTQLSVL.

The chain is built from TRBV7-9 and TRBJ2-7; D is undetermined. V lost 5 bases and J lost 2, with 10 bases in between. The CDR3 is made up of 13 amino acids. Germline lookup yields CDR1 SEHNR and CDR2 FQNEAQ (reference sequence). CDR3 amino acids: CASSPQSAYEQYF. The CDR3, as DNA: TGTGCCAGCAGCCCACAATCCGCCTACGAGCAGTACTTC.

The CDR3 reads CATSDGGRRFF. The CDR3 DNA reads as TGTGCCACCAGCGATGGGGGTAGGCGGTTCTTC. The V and J genes are TRBV15 and TRBJ2-1, with D perhaps being TRBD1 or TRBD2 (5 bases each). This CDR3 has 11 amino acids. V gave up 5 bases and J gave up 15 bases, with 14 bases separating them. Germline CDR1 reads LNHNV; CDR2 reads YYDKDF (reference sequence).

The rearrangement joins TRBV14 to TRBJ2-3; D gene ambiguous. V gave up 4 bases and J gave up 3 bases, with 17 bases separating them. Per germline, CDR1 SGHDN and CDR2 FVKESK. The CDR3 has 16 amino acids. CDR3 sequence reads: CASSLYGPASTDTQYF. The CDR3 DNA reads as TGTGCCAGCAGCCTATACGGACCAGCTTCGACAGATACGCAGTATTTT.

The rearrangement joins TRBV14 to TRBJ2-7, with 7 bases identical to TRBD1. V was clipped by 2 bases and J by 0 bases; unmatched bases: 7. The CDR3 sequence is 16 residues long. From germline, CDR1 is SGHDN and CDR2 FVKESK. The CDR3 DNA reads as TGTGCCAGCAGCCAAAAGGGACAGCTACTCTCCTACGAGCAGTACTTC. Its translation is CASSQKGQLLSYEQYF. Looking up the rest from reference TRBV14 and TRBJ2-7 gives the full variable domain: EAGVTQFPSHSVIEKGQTVTLRCDPISGHDNLYWYRRVMGKEIKFLLHFVKESKQDESGMPNNRFLAERTGGTYSTLKVQPAELEDSGVYFCASSQKGQLLSYEQYFGPGTRLTVT.

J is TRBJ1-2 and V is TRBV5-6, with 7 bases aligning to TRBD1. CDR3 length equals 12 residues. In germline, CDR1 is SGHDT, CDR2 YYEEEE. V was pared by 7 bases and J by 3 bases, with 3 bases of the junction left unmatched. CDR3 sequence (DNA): TGTGCCAGCCACGGGACAGACTATGGCTACACCTTC. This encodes CASHGTDYGYTF.

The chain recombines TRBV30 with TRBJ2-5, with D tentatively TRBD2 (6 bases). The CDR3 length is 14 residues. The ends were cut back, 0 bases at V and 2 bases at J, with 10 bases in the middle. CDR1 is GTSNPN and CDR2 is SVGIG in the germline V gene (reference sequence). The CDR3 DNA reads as TGTGCCTGGAGTGTTGGTAGCGGACAAGAGACCCAGTACTTC. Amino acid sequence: CAWSVGSGQETQYF.

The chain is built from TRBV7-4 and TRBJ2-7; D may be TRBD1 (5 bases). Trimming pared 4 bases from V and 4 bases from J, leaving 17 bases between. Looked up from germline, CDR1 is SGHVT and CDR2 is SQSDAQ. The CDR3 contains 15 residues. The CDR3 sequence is CASSSGNLVPYEQYF. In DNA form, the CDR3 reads TGTGCCAGCAGCTCAGGGAATCTGGTTCCTTACGAGCAGTACTTC.